What follows describes a single T cell receptor (beta chain). This CDR3 is built from 16 residues. Trimming left V 5 bases short and J 4 bases short, with 15 bases between. Germline CDR1 and CDR2: MNHEY and SMNVEV (reference sequence). This sample was included in a study of blood T cell repertoires in COVID-19. At the level of the study: Some COVID-19 samples were acute and others convalescent; all came from the United States, Italy and Spain. T cells, B-cell-depleted T cells, or PBMCs supplied cDNA or gDNA.

As originally analysed: The assay estimated nucleated cells by amplifying reference gene primers. Libraries were prepared by immunoSEQ multiplex PCR; TCRdb keeps only in-frame clonotypes and omits some of them. That table gives V, J and clone size, and the DNA gave D and trimming. The table has around 150,000 clones, 65% to 90% seen once. The V call is TRBV27, the J call TRBJ1-6; D is ambiguous. The specimen sequenced was peripheral blood. This sequence originates from a man in his 60s with acute or convalescent COVID-19. The CDR3 sequence is CASSQWGVRYNSPLHF. In DNA, the CDR3 is TGTGCCAGCAGTCAGTGGGGAGTAAGGTATAATTCACCCCTCCACTTT.